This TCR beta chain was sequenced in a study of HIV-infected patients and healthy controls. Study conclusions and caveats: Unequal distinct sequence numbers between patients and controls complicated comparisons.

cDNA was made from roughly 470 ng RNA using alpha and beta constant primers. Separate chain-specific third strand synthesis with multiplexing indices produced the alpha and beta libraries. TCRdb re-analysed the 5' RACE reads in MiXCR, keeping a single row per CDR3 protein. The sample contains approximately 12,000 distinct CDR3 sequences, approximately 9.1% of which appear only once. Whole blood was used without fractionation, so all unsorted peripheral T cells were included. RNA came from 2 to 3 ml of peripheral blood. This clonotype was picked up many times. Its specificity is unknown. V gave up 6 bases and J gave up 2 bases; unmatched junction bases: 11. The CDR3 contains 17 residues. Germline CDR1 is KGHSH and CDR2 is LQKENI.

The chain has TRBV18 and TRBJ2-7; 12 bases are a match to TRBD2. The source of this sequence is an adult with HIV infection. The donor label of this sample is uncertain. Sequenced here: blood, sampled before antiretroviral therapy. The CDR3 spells CASSLTSGRHQPYEQYF. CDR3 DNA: TGTGCCAGCTCGCTCACTAGCGGGAGGCACCAACCCTACGAGCAGTACTTC.